Listed here are 23 T cell receptor beta chains from one sample, sequenced in a study of CDR3 diversity in severe acne (dated by TCRdb to about 2019). The protocol used for the library was PCR. The data were produced on an Illumina HiSeq 2000. TCRdb reanalyzed the raw reads on its own, using fastp at Q25 for trimming and MiXCR for clone calling, and kept in-frame beta chains. Every entry covers one CDR3 protein and lists the most common genes and DNA from its rows. The sample contains tens of thousands of distinct CDR3 sequences, 45% to 55% of them found a single time. The ten top clones hold 11% of the sample. Sequenced sample: blood. These receptors originate from a male donor with severe acne vulgaris.

V and J are TRBV2 and TRBJ2-3; perhaps TRBD2 as D (6 bases). The germline V gene encodes CDR1 SNHLY and CDR2 FYNNEI. The CDR3 length is 17 residues. V gave up 7 bases and J gave up 0 bases, with 20 bases separating them. The CDR3 reads CASMAGLASYSTDTQYF. The CDR3 DNA reads as TGTGCCAGCATGGCGGGGTTAGCCTCATATAGCACAGATACGCAGTATTTT.

J is TRBJ1-2 and V is TRBV24-1; possibly TRBD1 for D (5 bases). Trimming removed 4 bases at V and 1 base at J, with 12 bases between. Germline CDR1 reads KGHDR; CDR2 reads SFDVKD. The length of the CDR3 is 15 residues. The CDR3 bases are TGTGCCACCAGTGAAAGGGCAGGGTATAACTATGGCTACACCTTC. Translated: CATSERAGYNYGYTF.

V is TRBV15 and J is TRBJ1-3, with 9 nucleotides matching TRBD1. The length of the CDR3 is 15 residues. Germline V gene sequence: CDR1 LNHNV, CDR2 YYDKDF (reference sequence). After removal of 3 bases from V and 2 bases from J, the junction contained 2 bases not matched to a gene. DNA for the CDR3: TGTGCCACCAGCAGCAACAGGGGGCCTGGAAACACCATATATTTT. Translated, it gives CATSSNRGPGNTIYF.

The chain joins TRBV25-1 to TRBJ2-2; 11 nucleotides line up with TRBD1. The CDR3 consists of 14 residues. With V trimmed by 5 bases and J by 6 bases, 2 bases remained unmatched. The germline V gene encodes CDR1 MGHDK and CDR2 SYGVNS. The CDR3 loop reads CASSRTGGSGELFF. In DNA, the CDR3 is TGTGCCAGCAGTAGGACAGGGGGCTCCGGGGAGCTGTTTTTT.

V gene TRBV7-2 combines with J gene TRBJ2-6; D is ambiguous. Germline CDR1 and CDR2: SGHTA and FQGNSA. Between the trimmed V and J ends, which lost 5 bases and 0 bases, there was a span of 17 bases. CDR3 length: 18 amino acids. The CDR3 reads CASSRYSAPHSGANVLTF. The CDR3 DNA sequence: TGTGCCAGCAGCAGGTACAGCGCCCCCCACTCTGGGGCCAACGTCCTGACTTTC.

This clonotype was seen at least ten times. V usage is TRBV15 and J usage is TRBJ1-6; D is ambiguous. This CDR3 comprises 16 residues. Germline CDR1 and CDR2: LNHNV and YYDKDF (reference sequence). V was pared by 3 bases and J by 6 bases, with 15 bases between. The CDR3 here is CATSSGVVNGNSPLHF. Here the CDR3 DNA reads TGTGCCACCAGCAGTGGGGTTGTGAATGGTAATTCACCCCTCCACTTT.

This clonotype rates as medium-sized. The genes are TRBV7-9 and TRBJ2-7, with TRBD1 matching over 9 bases. The V gene end was trimmed by 2 bases and the J gene end by 7 bases; junction bases not matched to a gene: 3. The length of the CDR3 is 13 residues. Germline V CDR1 and CDR2: SEHNR, FQNEAQ (reference sequence). The CDR3 loop is CASSLTGGKEQYF. The CDR3 nucleotides read TGTGCCAGCAGCTTAACAGGGGGCAAGGAGCAGTACTTC. Based on the CDR3 plus reference TRBV7-9 and TRBJ2-7, the full variable domain is DTGVSQNPRHKITKRGQNVTFRCDPISEHNRLYWYRQTLGQGPEFLTYFQNEAQLEKSRLLSDRFSAERPKGSFSTLEIQRTEQGDSAMYLCASSLTGGKEQYFGPGTRLTVT.

Points on this clonotype: Possible read error: a much larger clone is one base away. DNA of the CDR3: TGCAGTGTTAACGGACGGGGTCGAGAGGCCCAGTACTTC. The encoded protein is CSVNGRGREAQYF. The chain combines TRBV20-1 with TRBJ2-5, with D maybe TRBD2 (5 bases). This CDR3 contains 13 residues. CDR1 is DFQATT and CDR2 is SNEGSKA in the germline V gene (reference sequence).

This clonotype was counted many times. The rearrangement uses TRBV4-1 and TRBJ2-1, with 7 bases that match TRBD2. Per germline, CDR1 MGHRA and CDR2 YSYEKL. Unmatched junction bases numbered 9, after V lost 8 bases and J lost 5 bases. This CDR3 has 14 residues. The CDR3 DNA follows: TGCGCCAGCGGGGGGGGGGTGGTTAACAATGAGCAGTTCTTC. Translated: CASGGGVVNNEQFF.

This chain joins TRBV7-8 and TRBJ2-7; D unclear. V was cut by 1 base and J by 6 bases, with 7 bases left in between. Germline V gene sequence: CDR1 SGHVS, CDR2 FQNEAQ. The CDR3 is made up of 12 amino acids. CDR3 nucleotides: TGTGCCAGCAGCTTAGGGACGGGCGAGCAGTACTTC. Protein product: CASSLGTGEQYF. The entire variable domain, with the rest obtained from reference TRBV7-8 and TRBJ2-7, is as follows: GAGVSQSPRYKVAKRGQDVALRCDPISGHVSLFWYQQALGQGPEFLTYFQNEAQLDKSGLPSDRFFAERPEGSVSTLKIQRTQQEDSAVYLCASSLGTGEQYFGPGTRLTVT.

The chain carries TRBV9 and TRBJ1-5; D is undetermined. This CDR3 spans 14 amino acids. V lost 0 bases and J lost 4, with 8 bases in between. Germline V gene data show CDR1 as SGDLS and CDR2 as YYNGEE. The CDR3 loop reads CASSVESGNQPQHF. CDR3 DNA sequence: TGTGCCAGCAGCGTAGAGAGTGGAAATCAGCCCCAGCATTTT.

The table lists this clonotype with many counts. The CDR3 DNA reads as TGTGCCAGCAGTTACACCGGGGGATTCTACGAGCAGTACTTC. Translated: CASSYTGGFYEQYF. The chain carries TRBV6-2 or TRBV6-3 and TRBJ2-7, with D possibly matching TRBD2 (6 bases). V lost 2 bases and J lost 3, with 11 bases in between. The CDR3 is 14 amino acids. Germline V CDR1 and CDR2: MNHEY, SVGEGT.

As concerns this clonotype: One junction end disagrees with the germline gene, perhaps due to a read error. This chain links TRBV10-3 with TRBJ2-7; 9 nucleotides line up with TRBD2. Germline CDR1 reads ENHRY; CDR2 reads SYGVKD. The CDR3 has 13 amino acids. This CDR3 is CASSWNSGREQYF. In DNA form, the CDR3 reads TGTGCCAGCAGTTGGAACAGCGGGAGGGAGCAGTACTTC.

This clonotype was seen only a few times. The CDR3 spells CATGASSYEQYF. CDR3 DNA: TGTGCCACGGGGGCAAGCTCCTACGAGCAGTACTTC. The chain couples TRBV7-9 to TRBJ2-7; D tentatively reads TRBD1 or TRBD2 (6 bases each). The ends were cut back, 10 bases at V and 0 bases at J, with 10 bases in the middle. The CDR3 is 12 residues long. Germline CDR1 is SEHNR and CDR2 is FQNEAQ (reference sequence).

V usage is TRBV28 and J usage is TRBJ2-2, with 8 nucleotides matching TRBD2. The V segment lost 6 bases and the J segment 5 bases; nucleotides outside the gene matches: 11. The CDR3 contains 16 residues. Germline CDR1 is MDHEN and CDR2 is SYDVKM. The CDR3 spells CASRRYRTGGTGELFF. As DNA, the CDR3 is TGTGCCAGCAGGCGGTACCGTACGGGGGGGACCGGGGAGCTGTTTTTT.

The table lists this clonotype with a few counts. The chain links TRBV5-1 to TRBJ2-2, with D perhaps being TRBD1 or TRBD2 (5 bases each). V dropped 0 bases and J dropped 7 bases, with 25 bases sitting between them. The CDR3 loop spans 19 amino acids. The germline gives CDR1 SGHRS, CDR2 YFSETQ. CDR3 protein: CASSLDRLLDKRDGGELFF. As DNA, the CDR3 is TGCGCCAGCAGCTTGGACCGCCTGCTGGACAAGAGGGACGGCGGGGAGCTGTTTTTT.

This clonotype appeared many times. V usage is TRBV20-1 and J usage is TRBJ2-7; 9 positions agree with TRBD1. V was pared by 3 bases and J by 3 bases, with 3 bases of the junction left unmatched. CDR1 is DFQATT, CDR2 SNEGSKA, per germline (reference sequence). The CDR3 consists of 13 residues. The CDR3 bases are TGCAGTGCTAGTCGACAGGGGGGCTACGAGCAGTACTTC. This codes for CSASRQGGYEQYF.

This clonotype came up once. The chain couples TRBV7-9 to TRBJ1-2; 9 bases fit TRBD1. Germline values: CDR1 SEHNR, CDR2 FQNEAQ (reference sequence). Germline trimming cut 6 bases from V and 6 bases from J; bases unmatched to any gene: 8. The CDR3 covers 14 residues. CDR3 nucleotide sequence: TGTGCCAGCAGTCCACGGGACAGGGTCCATGGCTACACCTTC. It translates to CASSPRDRVHGYTF.

This chain connects TRBV7-3 to TRBJ2-1; 13 positions agree with TRBD2. The CDR3 is made up of 15 amino acids. V shed 2 bases and J 9 bases; nucleotides not matched to a gene: 4. Per germline, CDR1 SGHTA and CDR2 FQGTGA. The CDR3 region is CASSLGRTSGSEQFF. The CDR3 DNA sequence: TGTGCCAGCAGCTTAGGGCGGACTAGCGGGAGTGAGCAGTTCTTC.

This clonotype was counted many times. The chain is built from TRBV5-1 and TRBJ2-7; 11 bases agree with TRBD2. The CDR3 covers 17 residues. Looked up from germline, CDR1 is SGHRS and CDR2 is YFSETQ. The V gene end was trimmed by 4 bases and the J gene end by 0 bases; junction bases not matched to a gene: 9. CDR3 coding DNA: TGCGCCAGCAGCCAACCGGGACTAGCGGATTACTCCTACGAGCAGTACTTC. This gives the protein CASSQPGLADYSYEQYF.

This chain uses TRBV6-2 or TRBV6-3 with TRBJ2-5; no clear D. CDR1 and CDR2 (germline): MNHEY, SVGEGT. The CDR3 length is 13 residues. The V end was cut by 2 bases, the J end by 4 bases, with 8 bases between. The CDR3 nucleotides read TGTGCCAGCAGTTACGTCAGCTCAGAGACCCAGTACTTC. Amino acids: CASSYVSSETQYF.

The chain combines TRBV20-1 with TRBJ2-1, with 10 bases fitting TRBD2. Per the germline V gene, CDR1 is DFQATT and CDR2 is SNEGSKA (reference sequence). The J segment lost 5 bases and the V segment lost 6 bases, leaving 7 bases of the junction unmatched. The CDR3 is 14 residues long. CDR3 DNA sequence: TGCAGTGCGTTCGCTAGCGGGAGAGACAATGAGCAGTTCTTC. Its translation is CSAFASGRDNEQFF.

The V and J genes are TRBV6-1 and TRBJ1-5; D ambiguous. Germline-derived CDR1 and CDR2 are MNHNS and SASEGT. V dropped 2 bases and J dropped 6 bases, with 20 bases sitting between them. CDR3 length: 17 residues. The CDR3 protein is CASSELVGESVGQPQHF. CDR3 DNA sequence: TGTGCCAGCAGTGAACTGGTCGGGGAGTCCGTGGGTCAGCCCCAGCATTTT.